This is a list of T cell receptor beta chains from one sample in a study of shared clonotypes between healthy human individuals. Repertoires were generated with immunoSEQ multiplex PCR, while TCRdb's copy carries only in-frame clones and drops some. The table lists 800,000 to 950,000 clones, approximately 97% of them singletons, with about 0.25% in the top ten. Sequencing was done on a sample of naive CD8+ T cells sorted from blood. These TCRs come from a man in his thirties or forties in good health. CDR3s include the opening cysteine and the closing phenylalanine or tryptophan. The order of the fields is D gene, clone size, V gene, J gene, CDR3 DNA, CDR3 protein. D genes are given only for firm matches. Not all rows give a size; the values are once, few, many and, for expanded clones, a class.

D gene: NA; clone size: NA; V gene: TRBV9; J gene: TRBJ1-5; CDR3 DNA: TGTGCCAGCAGCGTAGGCTGGGCGGGCAATCAGCCCCAGCATTTT; CDR3 protein: CASSVGWAGNQPQHF
D gene: NA; clone size: once; V gene: TRBV6-5; J gene: TRBJ2-3; CDR3 DNA: TGTGCCAGCAGTTACAGGGGGGCAGATACGCAGTATTTT; CDR3 protein: CASSYRGADTQYF
D gene: TRBD2; clone size: NA; V gene: TRBV11-2; J gene: TRBJ2-1; CDR3 DNA: TGTGCCAGCATCAAAAGCGGGAGGAACGGTGAGCAGTTCTTC; CDR3 protein: CASIKSGRNGEQFF
D gene: NA; clone size: NA; V gene: TRBV27; J gene: TRBJ2-3; CDR3 DNA: TGTGCCAGCAGTTTATTGGGAATTACAGATACGCAGTATTTT; CDR3 protein: CASSLLGITDTQYF
D gene: NA; clone size: NA; V gene: TRBV29-1; J gene: TRBJ2-1; CDR3 DNA: TGCAGCGCCCGTTGGGGAGAAGGAGAGGGGGAGGACAATGAGCAGTTCTTC; CDR3 protein: CSARWGEGEGEDNEQFF
D gene: NA; clone size: NA; V gene: TRBV27; J gene: TRBJ2-5; CDR3 DNA: TGTGCCAGCACCCGGTTCGGGGGAACTCCCCAAGAGACCCAGTACTTC; CDR3 protein: CASTRFGGTPQETQYF
D gene: NA; clone size: NA; V gene: TRBV11-2; J gene: TRBJ1-5; CDR3 DNA: TGTGCCAGCAGCTCGGGGAGCGGCAATCAGCCCCAGCATTTT; CDR3 protein: CASSSGSGNQPQHF
D gene: NA; clone size: NA; V gene: TRBV7-8; J gene: TRBJ2-1; CDR3 DNA: TGTGCCAGCAGCTCTCGGGACTTAGCGTACAATGAGCAGTTCTTC; CDR3 protein: CASSSRDLAYNEQFF
D gene: NA; clone size: NA; V gene: TRBV25-1; J gene: TRBJ2-6; CDR3 DNA: TGTGCCAGCAGCCAGGGAGCTTCTGGGGCCAACGTCCTGACTTTC; CDR3 protein: CASSQGASGANVLTF
D gene: NA; clone size: NA; V gene: TRBV11-2; J gene: TRBJ2-7; CDR3 DNA: TGTGCCAGCAGCTTAGTCGGTGAGGCCGACCGGGGACCAAACTACGAGCAGTACTTC; CDR3 protein: CASSLVGEADRGPNYEQYF
D gene: NA; clone size: NA; V gene: TRBV7-9; J gene: TRBJ2-7; CDR3 DNA: TGTGCCAGCAGCTTAAGTCCCTACGAGCAGTACTTC; CDR3 protein: CASSLSPYEQYF
D gene: NA; clone size: NA; V gene: TRBV30; J gene: TRBJ1-2; CDR3 DNA: TGTGCCTGGAGTGTTCCGAGAAGAAGACTATATGGCTACACCTTC; CDR3 protein: CAWSVPRRRLYGYTF
D gene: TRBD2; clone size: NA; V gene: TRBV11-2; J gene: TRBJ2-2; CDR3 DNA: TGTGCCAGCACCCTTTCTCCGACTAGCGGGAGAGTGGCCGGGGAGCTGTTTTTT; CDR3 protein: CASTLSPTSGRVAGELFF
D gene: TRBD1; clone size: NA; V gene: TRBV5-1; J gene: TRBJ1-1; CDR3 DNA: TGCGCCAGCAGGCCCCCGCCCCAGGGACAGTACACTGAAGCTTTCTTT; CDR3 protein: CASRPPPQGQYTEAFF
D gene: TRBD2; clone size: NA; V gene: TRBV5-5; J gene: TRBJ2-3; CDR3 DNA: TGTGCCAGCAGCTTCTCGGGGGGGAGAGATACGCAGTATTTT; CDR3 protein: CASSFSGGRDTQYF
D gene: NA; clone size: NA; V gene: TRBV9; J gene: TRBJ2-7; CDR3 DNA: TGTGCCAGCAGCCCCCGCTACGGGTCTAACTACGAGCAGTACTTC; CDR3 protein: CASSPRYGSNYEQYF
D gene: NA; clone size: NA; V gene: TRBV10-3; J gene: TRBJ2-5; CDR3 DNA: TGTGCCATCAGTGAGTCTTCCTTAGAGACCCAGTACTTC; CDR3 protein: CAISESSLETQYF
D gene: NA; clone size: NA; V gene: TRBV5-1; J gene: TRBJ2-7; CDR3 DNA: TGCGCCAGCAGCTTGGCCGTGGCCTCCAGCTCCTACGAGCAGTACTTC; CDR3 protein: CASSLAVASSSYEQYF